The next 32 T cell receptor beta chains were all read from a single sample in a study of shared clonotypes between healthy human individuals. The repertoire was sequenced with immunoSEQ multiplex PCR; TCRdb's copy has only in-frame clones and lacks some. The sample contains under 1,100,000 clones, around 78% of which appear only once. The sample taken for sequencing was memory CD4+ T cells from PBMCs. Subset denoted: CD45RA-negative fraction. Receptors were obtained from a man younger than 30 in good health. Some clones in this sample may be carry-over from other donors' samples.

In the case of this clone: Other nucleotide sequences in the sample specify the same CDR3. The chain couples TRBV5-1 to TRBJ2-1, with 7 bases aligning to TRBD1. Germline CDR1 and CDR2: SGHRS and YFSETQ. V was clipped by 0 bases and J by 4 bases; unmatched bases: 4. The CDR3 spans 15 residues. In nucleotides, the CDR3 is TGCGCCAGCAGCTTGGCAGGGGACAGTTACAATGAGCAGTTCTTC. Translating gives CASSLAGDSYNEQFF.

This clone was seen just once. This rearrangement joins TRBV27 to TRBJ2-2; D perhaps matches TRBD1 (6 bases). V was clipped by 2 bases and J by 8 bases, with 15 bases between them. The length of the CDR3 is 15 residues. Per the germline V gene, CDR1 is MNHEY and CDR2 is SMNVEV (reference sequence). CDR3 DNA: TGTGCCAGCAGTTTAGGTGGCAGGGGTTTAGGGGAGCTGTTTTTT. Its translation: CASSLGGRGLGELFF.

This clone was seen a handful of times. The same CDR3 can be traced to other DNA sequences in this sample. V is TRBV9 and J is TRBJ1-1; no clear D gene. CDR1 SGDLS and CDR2 YYNGEE come from the germline V gene. The germline V and J ends were trimmed by 0 bases and 1 base, with 10 bases remaining between them. CDR3 length: 15 residues. The CDR3 sequence: CASSVVGSSNTEAFF. CDR3 in DNA: TGTGCCAGCAGCGTAGTAGGCAGTTCGAACACTGAAGCTTTCTTT. Complete variable domain (other parts from reference TRBV9 and TRBJ1-1): DSGVTQTPKHLITATGQRVTLRCSPRSGDLSVYWYQQSLDQGLQFLIQYYNGEERAKGNILERFSAQQFPDLHSELNLSSLELGDSALYFCASSVVGSSNTEAFFGQGTRLTVV.

The gene calls are TRBV4-1 and TRBJ2-3; 10 nucleotides line up with TRBD1. The CDR3 has 16 amino acids. Trimming removed 3 bases from V and 6 bases from J; junction bases left unmatched: 9. Germline assignment: CDR1 MGHRA and CDR2 YSYEKL. DNA of the CDR3: TGCGCCAGCAGCCAGTCAGGGACAGGGGTAGCGGATACGCAGTATTTT. It yields the protein CASSQSGTGVADTQYF.

The chain links TRBV19 to TRBJ2-5; 14 bases line up with TRBD2. This CDR3 is 17 amino acids long. J lost 1 base, V lost 5 bases, and 6 bases had no gene match. In germline, CDR1 is LNHDA, CDR2 SQIVND (reference sequence). The CDR3 nucleotides read TGTGCCAGTAGTGGCCGGACTAGCGGGAGGCTCCAAGAGACCCAGTACTTC. As protein: CASSGRTSGRLQETQYF.

The chain recombines TRBV7-2 with TRBJ2-1; a possible D gene is TRBD2 (6 bases). The CDR3 covers 16 residues. Germline V CDR1 and CDR2: SGHTA, FQGNSA. Trimming took off 5 bases at V and 2 bases at J, with 16 bases between the two ends. As DNA, the CDR3 is TGTGCCAGCAGCCAAAGTCTTGGGACTGCCTACAATGAGCAGTTCTTC. It translates to CASSQSLGTAYNEQFF.

This rearrangement joins TRBV28 to TRBJ1-2, with TRBD1 as a possible D gene (6 bases). There are 12 residues in the CDR3. CDR1 is MDHEN, CDR2 SYDVKM, per germline. Deletions cut 2 bases from V and 9 bases from J, with 10 bases between. The CDR3 here is CASSLRTDRYTF. In DNA form, the CDR3 reads TGTGCCAGCAGTTTACGGACAGATCGCTACACCTTC.

This chain joins TRBV5-1 and TRBJ2-5; 10 nucleotides line up with TRBD2. Germline V CDR1 and CDR2: SGHRS, YFSETQ. V lost 4 bases, J lost 3 bases, and 6 bases stayed unmatched. This CDR3 is built from 15 residues. The CDR3 DNA reads as TGCGCCAGCAGCCAAGGGACTAGCGTTGAAGAGACCCAGTACTTC. Protein: CASSQGTSVEETQYF.

The genes are TRBV28 and TRBJ2-5, with 7 bases aligning to TRBD2. From germline, CDR1 is MDHEN and CDR2 SYDVKM. V shed 5 bases and J 3 bases; nucleotides not matched to a gene: 9. The CDR3 loop spans 15 amino acids. CDR3 in DNA: TGTGCCAGCAGTCCCCAGTGGGGGGGGAAAGAGACCCAGTACTTC. Encoded protein: CASSPQWGGKETQYF.

The chain joins TRBV5-1 to TRBJ1-1; 9 bases fit TRBD1. Germline CDR1 SGHRS, CDR2 YFSETQ. V was clipped by 4 bases and J by 5 bases; unmatched bases: 6. This CDR3 spans 14 amino acids. The CDR3 loop is CASSIGTGRTEAFF. CDR3 DNA: TGCGCCAGCAGCATAGGGACAGGGCGGACTGAAGCTTTCTTT.

The rearrangement joins TRBV27 to TRBJ2-7; D is ambiguous. The CDR3 has 12 residues. V was pared by 3 bases and J by 6 bases, with 9 bases between. Germline values: CDR1 MNHEY, CDR2 SMNVEV (reference sequence). The DNA for the CDR3 is TGTGCCAGCAGTTTCCCTCCCCCCGAGCAGTACTTC. It encodes CASSFPPPEQYF.

This chain joins TRBV7-3 and TRBJ1-5; D gene unclear. Germline V gives CDR1 SGHTA, CDR2 FQGTGA. The CDR3 sequence is 17 residues long. V was pared by 2 bases and J by 6 bases, with 20 bases between. The CDR3 DNA follows: TGTGCCAGCAGCTTATTTCCCCCCCGCAGTTTTGTTCAGCCCCAGCATTTT. Amino acid sequence: CASSLFPPRSFVQPQHF.

A note on this clone: Its ends do not fully match the called genes, so a read error is possible. The genes are TRBV5-5 and TRBJ2-5; D may correspond to TRBD1 or TRBD2 (5 bases each). Germline lookup yields CDR1 SGHKS and CDR2 YYEKEE (reference sequence). The CDR3 is 16 amino acids. CDR3 in amino acids: CASSRDPGAPPETQHF. In DNA form, the CDR3 reads TGTGCCAGCAGCCGGGACCCCGGGGCCCCCCCAGAGACCCAGCACTTC.

A single count supports this clone. This rearrangement joins TRBV28 to TRBJ1-1; 7 bases agree with TRBD1. There are 15 residues in the CDR3. The germline V gene encodes CDR1 MDHEN and CDR2 SYDVKM. V was clipped by 6 bases and J by 4 bases; unmatched bases: 11. As DNA, the CDR3 is TGTGCCAGCAGCGTTCACAGGGGAGGGATCACTGAAGCTTTCTTT. Its protein is CASSVHRGGITEAFF. The entire variable domain, with the rest obtained from reference TRBV28 and TRBJ1-1, is as follows: DVKVTQSSRYLVKRTGEKVFLECVQDMDHENMFWYRQDPGLGLRLIYFSYDVKMKEKGDIPEGYSVSREKKERFSLILESASTNQTSMYLCASSVHRGGITEAFFGQGTRLTVV.

The chain employs TRBV5-1 and TRBJ2-7; D remains ambiguous. Germline values: CDR1 SGHRS, CDR2 YFSETQ. With 2 bases removed from V and 2 bases from J, the gap between germline ends came to 11 bases. The CDR3 has 14 amino acids. Here the CDR3 reads CASSLFGNTYEQYF. In DNA form, the CDR3 reads TGCGCCAGCAGCTTATTCGGAAATACCTACGAGCAGTACTTC.

This chain uses TRBV5-4 with TRBJ2-2; weak D call: TRBD1 (6 bases). The V end was cut by 0 bases, the J end by 9 bases, with 9 bases between. The germline V gene encodes CDR1 SGHNT and CDR2 YYREEE (reference sequence). CDR3 size: 13 residues. The CDR3 DNA reads as TGTGCCAGCAGCTTGGAACAGGGCTGGGAGCTGTTTTTT. Translated: CASSLEQGWELFF.

The chain links TRBV7-9 to TRBJ1-3; D might be TRBD1 (6 bases). V lost 5 bases and J 0 bases, leaving 11 bases between the germline ends. The length of the CDR3 is 15 residues. CDR1 and CDR2 (germline): SEHNR, FQNEAQ (reference sequence). The CDR3 DNA reads TGTGCCAGCAGCACCGACAGGCCCTCTGGAAACACCATATATTTT. This gives the protein CASSTDRPSGNTIYF.

The chain is built from TRBV18 and TRBJ2-5, with 7 positions matching TRBD1. The CDR3 has 16 amino acids. The junction had 7 bases not matched to a gene; V was cut back by 2 bases and J by 1 base. The germline gives CDR1 KGHSH, CDR2 LQKENI. The CDR3 nucleotides read TGTGCCAGCTCACCAAGAGGGGGCTATCTCCAAGAGACCCAGTACTTC. Protein sequence: CASSPRGGYLQETQYF.

This rearrangement joins TRBV7-9 to TRBJ2-1; the match to TRBD2 covers 16 bases. V lost 5 bases, J lost 3 bases, and 10 bases stayed unmatched. Looked up from germline, CDR1 is SEHNR and CDR2 is FQNEAQ (reference sequence). The length of the CDR3 is 19 residues. The CDR3 DNA is TGTGCCAGCAGCATAAAGGGACTAGCGGGAGGGAAGGTCTACAATGAGCAGTTCTTC. It is translated as CASSIKGLAGGKVYNEQFF.

The rearrangement joins TRBV27 to TRBJ2-5; no firm D call. Germline V gene lookup returns CDR1 MNHEY and CDR2 SMNVEV (reference sequence). V lost 6 bases and J 5 bases, leaving 13 bases between the germline ends. This CDR3 contains 13 residues. The CDR3 here is CASRLAGAETQYF. The CDR3 DNA follows: TGTGCCAGCAGGCTGGCAGGTGCGGAGACCCAGTACTTC.

The V gene is TRBV9, the J gene TRBJ2-5; D is possibly TRBD1 (6 bases). The CDR3 spans 14 residues. From germline, CDR1 is SGDLS and CDR2 YYNGEE. Trimming left V 1 base short and J 5 bases short, with 12 bases between. The CDR3 is CASSVYGGGETQYF. In DNA form, the CDR3 reads TGTGCCAGCAGCGTATATGGGGGCGGGGAGACCCAGTACTTC.

The J gene is TRBJ2-3, the V gene TRBV28, with 9 bases that match TRBD1. Unmatched junction bases numbered 4, after V lost 5 bases and J lost 4 bases. The CDR3 covers 14 residues. Germline CDR1 MDHEN, CDR2 SYDVKM. In DNA, the CDR3 is TGTGCCAGCAGTGACAGGGGGGTGGCAGATACGCAGTATTTT. Residues: CASSDRGVADTQYF.

The chain uses TRBV4-1 and TRBJ2-1; 12 positions match TRBD2. Unmatched junction bases numbered 6, after V lost 0 bases and J lost 12 bases. The CDR3 is 15 amino acids. The germline V gene has CDR1 MGHRA and CDR2 YSYEKL. CDR3 sequence reads: CASSQDSASGRGQFF. DNA of the CDR3: TGCGCCAGCAGCCAAGATTCGGCTAGCGGGAGGGGGCAGTTCTTC.

This clone occurred once. This CDR3 reads CASSPAGTEGTYGYTF. The CDR3 nucleotides are TGTGCCAGCAGCCCCGCCGGGACAGAAGGTACCTATGGCTACACCTTC. The chain is built from TRBV28 and TRBJ1-2; 7 nucleotides align to TRBD1. This CDR3 region has 16 residues. Trimming took 6 bases from V and 4 from J; bases not matched to a gene: 14. The V gene's germline CDR1 is MDHEN and CDR2 SYDVKM.

This clone was counted at least ten times. The CDR3 coding sequence is TGTGCCAGCAGCCCAGGGGGGTCGGTGAACACTGAAGCTTTCTTT. As protein: CASSPGGSVNTEAFF. The chain links TRBV7-2 to TRBJ1-1; TRBD1 aligns across 7 bases. Germline V gene lookup returns CDR1 SGHTA and CDR2 FQGNSA. The V and J ends lost 5 bases and 0 bases, in that order; junction bases with no gene match: 6. CDR3 length: 15 residues.

This chain joins TRBV7-9 and TRBJ2-1, with D perhaps TRBD1 (5 bases). This CDR3 has 13 amino acids. Deletions cut 5 bases from V and 5 bases from J, with 10 bases between. Germline lookup yields CDR1 SEHNR and CDR2 FQNEAQ (reference sequence). The CDR3 loop reads CASSDPGHNEQFF. DNA for the CDR3: TGTGCCAGCAGCGACCCAGGGCACAATGAGCAGTTCTTC.

As for this clone: Within the sample, other DNA sequences also encode this same CDR3. The chain employs TRBV28 and TRBJ1-4; the D gene is possibly TRBD1 (5 bases). CDR3 length: 14 amino acids. Germline V lookup: CDR1 MDHEN, CDR2 SYDVKM. Between the trimmed V and J ends, which lost 2 bases and 4 bases, there was a span of 8 bases. CDR3: CASSLRTLNEKLFF. The DNA for the CDR3 is TGTGCCAGCAGTTTAAGGACACTTAATGAAAAACTGTTTTTT.

There are a few counts of this clone. This may arise from a read error, as a much more abundant clone is one base away. This rearrangement joins TRBV5-6 to TRBJ1-1, with D hard to call. Trimming took off 3 bases at V and 1 base at J, with 4 bases between the two ends. The CDR3 consists of 12 residues. Germline V gene lookup returns CDR1 SGHDT and CDR2 YYEEEE. Written as DNA, the CDR3 is TGTGCCAGCAGCTGGGGGAACACTGAAGCTTTCTTT. This encodes CASSWGNTEAFF.

This chain connects TRBV25-1 to TRBJ2-6; unclear D gene. V was shortened by 5 bases and J by 0 bases, with 11 bases between the two germline ends. Per the germline V gene, CDR1 is MGHDK and CDR2 is SYGVNS. CDR3 length: 16 amino acids. The CDR3 DNA reads as TGTGCCAGCAGTCCAAGACCGATCTCTGGGGCCAACGTCCTGACTTTC. Its translation: CASSPRPISGANVLTF.

The chain links TRBV7-9 to TRBJ1-1; D not certain. The V gene's germline CDR1 is SEHNR and CDR2 FQNEAQ (reference sequence). V was cut by 5 bases and J by 2 bases, with 15 bases left in between. The CDR3 is 15 amino acids. CDR3 DNA: TGTGCCAGCAGCCCTTTGGAGAGATTAAACACTGAAGCTTTCTTT. This sequence encodes CASSPLERLNTEAFF.

There are many counts of this clone. Different DNA sequences within this sample yield the same CDR3. The chain couples TRBV4-2 to TRBJ2-1; 7 bases are a match to TRBD2. This CDR3 contains 14 residues. J lost 7 bases, V lost 4 bases, and 7 bases had no gene match. The germline V gene has CDR1 LGHNA and CDR2 YNFKEQ. The CDR3 region is CASSLRGVGNEQFF. The CDR3 DNA reads as TGTGCCAGCAGCCTACGGGGGGTGGGTAATGAGCAGTTCTTC.

The V and J genes are TRBV14 and TRBJ2-3, with 11 nucleotides matching TRBD2. The CDR3 is 15 residues long. V lost 4 bases and J lost 4; bases outside the gene matches: 4. Germline lookup yields CDR1 SGHDN and CDR2 FVKESK. This CDR3 reads CASSLLAGASDTQYF. The CDR3, as DNA: TGTGCCAGCAGCCTACTAGCGGGAGCTTCAGATACGCAGTATTTT.